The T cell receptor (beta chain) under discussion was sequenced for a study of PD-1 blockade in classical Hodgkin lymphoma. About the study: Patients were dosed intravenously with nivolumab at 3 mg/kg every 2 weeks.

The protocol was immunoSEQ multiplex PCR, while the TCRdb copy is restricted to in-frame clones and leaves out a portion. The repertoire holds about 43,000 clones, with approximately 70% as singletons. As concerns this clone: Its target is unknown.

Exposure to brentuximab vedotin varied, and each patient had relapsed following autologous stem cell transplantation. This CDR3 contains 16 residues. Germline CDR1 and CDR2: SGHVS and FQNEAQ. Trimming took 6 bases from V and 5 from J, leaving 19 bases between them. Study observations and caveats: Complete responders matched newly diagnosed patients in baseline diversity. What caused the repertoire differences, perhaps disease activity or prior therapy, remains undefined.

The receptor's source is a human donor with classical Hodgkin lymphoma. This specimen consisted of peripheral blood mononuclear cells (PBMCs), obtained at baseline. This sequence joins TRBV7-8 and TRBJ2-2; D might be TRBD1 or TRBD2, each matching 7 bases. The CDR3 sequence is CASRAGGASWTGELFF. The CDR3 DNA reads TGTGCCAGCAGAGCAGGGGGGGCCTCTTGGACCGGGGAGCTGTTTTTT. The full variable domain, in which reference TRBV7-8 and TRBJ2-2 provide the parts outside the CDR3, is GAGVSQSPRYKVAKRGQDVALRCDPISGHVSLFWYQQALGQGPEFLTYFQNEAQLDKSGLPSDRFFAERPEGSVSTLKIQRTQQEDSAVYLCASRAGGASWTGELFFGEGSRLTVL.